This is a list of T cell receptor beta chains from one sample in a study of T cell responses to AZD1222 COVID-19 vaccine. The table came from immunoSEQ multiplex PCR; TCRdb's copy has only in-frame clones and leaves some out. The table has approximately 200,000 clones, 93% seen once; the top ten hold 0.95% to 1.1%. This specimen was peripheral blood, taken 28 days after the second AZD1222 dose. These receptors were collected from an adult who received the AZD1222 COVID-19 vaccine. The CDR3 runs from the conserved cysteine through the conserved F or W. The D gene is left open where the match is weak. Not every row has a clone size; where given, it reads once, few, many or a size class.

d_gene: TRBD2; j_gene: TRBJ2-1; abundance: few; v_gene: TRBV3-1/TRBV3-2; CDR3nt: TGTGCCAGCAGCCCGGGGGGGCAATCCTCCTACAATGAGCAGTTCTTC; CDR3aa: CASSPGGQSSYNEQFF
d_gene: NA; j_gene: TRBJ2-7; abundance: NA; v_gene: TRBV9; CDR3nt: TGTGCCAGCAGCGCGACAGGAATCTACGAGCAGTACTTC; CDR3aa: CASSATGIYEQYF
d_gene: TRBD2; j_gene: TRBJ2-1; abundance: NA; v_gene: TRBV4-3; CDR3nt: TGCGCCAGCAGCCAGGAATTTGGGACTAGCCGGAACAATGAGCAGTTCTTC; CDR3aa: CASSQEFGTSRNNEQFF
d_gene: TRBD1; j_gene: TRBJ1-2; abundance: NA; v_gene: TRBV10-1; CDR3nt: TGCGCCAGCAGTGAGCCACTCGCCCGCGGACAGGCCCCCTATGGCTACACCTTC; CDR3aa: CASSEPLARGQAPYGYTF
d_gene: NA; j_gene: TRBJ1-1; abundance: NA; v_gene: TRBV30; CDR3nt: TGTGCCTGGGCCCGTGAGGGGAACACTGAAGCTTTCTTT; CDR3aa: CAWAREGNTEAFF
d_gene: TRBD1; j_gene: TRBJ1-5; abundance: NA; v_gene: TRBV27; CDR3nt: TGTGCCAGCAGTCCTACAGGGGTTCAGCCCCAGCATTTT; CDR3aa: CASSPTGVQPQHF
d_gene: NA; j_gene: TRBJ1-2; abundance: NA; v_gene: TRBV7-3; CDR3nt: TGTGCCAGCAGCCTAGCCGCGGCAGCCGCTAAGACCTTC; CDR3aa: CASSLAAAAAKTF
d_gene: TRBD1; j_gene: TRBJ1-5; abundance: NA; v_gene: TRBV2; CDR3nt: TGTGCCAGCAGCGGGACAGGGAATCAGCCCCAGCATTTT; CDR3aa: CASSGTGNQPQHF
d_gene: NA; j_gene: TRBJ1-2; abundance: NA; v_gene: TRBV19; CDR3nt: TGTGCCAGTAGTATAGATCGAAGCTTAGCTAACTATGGCTACACCTTC; CDR3aa: CASSIDRSLANYGYTF
d_gene: TRBD1; j_gene: TRBJ2-1; abundance: NA; v_gene: TRBV14; CDR3nt: TGTGCCAGCAGCCAAGTCAACAGGGGGTTCAACAATGAGCAGTTCTTC; CDR3aa: CASSQVNRGFNNEQFF
d_gene: NA; j_gene: TRBJ2-3; abundance: NA; v_gene: TRBV5-1; CDR3nt: TGCGCCAGCAGCTTGGACCCCACAGGGTGGGCAGATACGCAGTATTTT; CDR3aa: CASSLDPTGWADTQYF
d_gene: NA; j_gene: TRBJ2-5; abundance: once; v_gene: TRBV18; CDR3nt: TGTGCCAGCACAAGTAGTGTGGGGGCCGAGCAAGAGACCCAGTACTTC; CDR3aa: CASTSSVGAEQETQYF
d_gene: NA; j_gene: TRBJ2-3; abundance: NA; v_gene: TRBV6-6; CDR3nt: TGTGCCAGCAGCTTTCTAGCGTCTCGCCTCACCTATAGCACAGATACGCAGTATTTT; CDR3aa: CASSFLASRLTYSTDTQYF
d_gene: TRBD1; j_gene: TRBJ2-5; abundance: NA; v_gene: TRBV3-1/TRBV3-2; CDR3nt: TGTGCCAGCAGCCACTCACAGGGGGAGAAGGAGACCCAGTACTTC; CDR3aa: CASSHSQGEKETQYF
d_gene: TRBD1; j_gene: TRBJ1-4; abundance: NA; v_gene: TRBV28; CDR3nt: TGTGCCAGCAGTTTAACAGGACAGGGTCGGGTTTTTAGGGAAAAACTGTTTTTT; CDR3aa: CASSLTGQGRVFREKLFF
d_gene: TRBD2; j_gene: TRBJ2-3; abundance: NA; v_gene: TRBV30; CDR3nt: TGTGCCTGGAGCCCCGGGACTACTTTCGATACGCAGTATTTT; CDR3aa: CAWSPGTTFDTQYF